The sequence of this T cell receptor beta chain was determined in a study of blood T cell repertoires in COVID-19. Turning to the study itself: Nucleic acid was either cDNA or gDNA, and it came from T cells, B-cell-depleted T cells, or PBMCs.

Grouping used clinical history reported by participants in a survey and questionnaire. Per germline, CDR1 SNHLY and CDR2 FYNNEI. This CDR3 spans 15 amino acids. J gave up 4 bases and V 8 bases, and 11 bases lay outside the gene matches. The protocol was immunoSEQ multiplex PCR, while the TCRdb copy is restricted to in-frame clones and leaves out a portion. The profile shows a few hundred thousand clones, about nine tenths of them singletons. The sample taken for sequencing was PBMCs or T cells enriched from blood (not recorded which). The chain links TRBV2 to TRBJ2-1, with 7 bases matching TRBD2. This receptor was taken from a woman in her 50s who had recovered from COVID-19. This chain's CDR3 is CASYVLQRGYNEQFF. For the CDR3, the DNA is TGTGCCAGCTACGTTCTGCAGCGGGGTTACAATGAGCAGTTCTTC.